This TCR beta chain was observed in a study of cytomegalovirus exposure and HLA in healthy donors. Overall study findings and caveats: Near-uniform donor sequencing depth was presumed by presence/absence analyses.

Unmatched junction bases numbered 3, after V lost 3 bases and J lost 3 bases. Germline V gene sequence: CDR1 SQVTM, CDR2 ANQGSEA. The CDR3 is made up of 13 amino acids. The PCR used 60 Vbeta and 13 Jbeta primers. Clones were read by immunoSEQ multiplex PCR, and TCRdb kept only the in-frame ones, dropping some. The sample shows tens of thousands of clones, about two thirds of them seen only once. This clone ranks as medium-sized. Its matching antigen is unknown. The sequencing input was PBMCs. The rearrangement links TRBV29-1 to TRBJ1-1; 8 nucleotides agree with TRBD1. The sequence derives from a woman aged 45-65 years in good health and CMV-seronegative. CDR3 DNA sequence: TGCAGCGTTGATAGACAGGGGCACACTGAAGCTTTCTTT. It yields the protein CSVDRQGHTEAFF.